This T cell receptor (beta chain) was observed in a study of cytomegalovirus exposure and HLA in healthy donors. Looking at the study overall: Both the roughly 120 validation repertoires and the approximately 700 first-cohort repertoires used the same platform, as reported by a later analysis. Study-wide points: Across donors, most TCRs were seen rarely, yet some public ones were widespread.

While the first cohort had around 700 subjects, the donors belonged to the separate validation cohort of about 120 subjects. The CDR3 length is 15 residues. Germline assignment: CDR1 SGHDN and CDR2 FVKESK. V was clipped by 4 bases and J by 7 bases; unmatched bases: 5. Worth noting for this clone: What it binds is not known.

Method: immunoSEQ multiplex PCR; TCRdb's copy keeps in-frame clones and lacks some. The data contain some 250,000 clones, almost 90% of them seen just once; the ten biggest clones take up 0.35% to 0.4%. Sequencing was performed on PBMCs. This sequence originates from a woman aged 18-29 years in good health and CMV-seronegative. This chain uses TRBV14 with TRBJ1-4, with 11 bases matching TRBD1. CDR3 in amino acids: CASSLRTGGGEKLFF. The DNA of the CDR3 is TGTGCCAGCAGCCTACGGACAGGGGGCGGTGAAAAACTGTTTTTT.